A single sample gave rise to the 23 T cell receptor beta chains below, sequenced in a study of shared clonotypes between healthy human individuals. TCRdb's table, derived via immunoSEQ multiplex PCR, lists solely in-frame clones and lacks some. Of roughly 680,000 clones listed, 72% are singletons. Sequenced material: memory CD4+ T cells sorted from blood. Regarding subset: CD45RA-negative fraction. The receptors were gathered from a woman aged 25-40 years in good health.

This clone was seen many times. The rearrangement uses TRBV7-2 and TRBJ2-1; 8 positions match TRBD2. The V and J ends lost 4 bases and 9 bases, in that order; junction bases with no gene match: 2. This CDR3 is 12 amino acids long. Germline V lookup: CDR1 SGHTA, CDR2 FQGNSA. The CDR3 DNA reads TGTGCCAGCAGCTCGGCGGGAGGTGAGCAGTTCTTC. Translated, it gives CASSSAGGEQFF.

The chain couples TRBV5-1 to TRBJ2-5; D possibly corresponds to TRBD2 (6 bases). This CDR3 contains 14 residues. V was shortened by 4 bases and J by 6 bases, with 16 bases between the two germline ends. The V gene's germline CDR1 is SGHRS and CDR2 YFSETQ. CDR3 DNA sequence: TGCGCCAGCAGCCCGCCCGGGAGAGGGAAGACCCAGTACTTC. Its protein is CASSPPGRGKTQYF.

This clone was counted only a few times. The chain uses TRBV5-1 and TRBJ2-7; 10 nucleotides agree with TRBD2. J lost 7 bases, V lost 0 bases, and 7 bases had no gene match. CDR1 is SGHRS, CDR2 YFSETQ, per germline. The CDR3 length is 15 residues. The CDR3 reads CASSLAPLAGREQYF. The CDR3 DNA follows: TGCGCCAGCAGCTTGGCCCCACTAGCGGGGAGAGAGCAGTACTTC.

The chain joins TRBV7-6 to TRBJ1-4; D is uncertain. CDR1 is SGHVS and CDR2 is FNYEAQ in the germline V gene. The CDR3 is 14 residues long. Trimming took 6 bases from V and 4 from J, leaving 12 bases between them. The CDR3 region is CASSLDLFNEKLFF. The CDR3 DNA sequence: TGTGCCAGCAGTTTGGATTTATTTAATGAAAAACTGTTTTTT.

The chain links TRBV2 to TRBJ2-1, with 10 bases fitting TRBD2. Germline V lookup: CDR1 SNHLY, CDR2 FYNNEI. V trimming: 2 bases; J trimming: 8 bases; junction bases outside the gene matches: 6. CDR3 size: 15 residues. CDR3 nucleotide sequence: TGTGCCAGCAGTGAAAGGATGCTAGCGGGAGATGAGCAGTTCTTC. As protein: CASSERMLAGDEQFF. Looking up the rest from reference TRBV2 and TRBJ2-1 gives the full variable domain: EPEVTQTPSHQVTQMGQEVILRCVPISNHLYFYWYRQILGQKVEFLVSFYNNEISEKSEIFDDQFSVERPDGSNFTLKIRSTKLEDSAMYFCASSERMLAGDEQFFGPGTRLTVL.

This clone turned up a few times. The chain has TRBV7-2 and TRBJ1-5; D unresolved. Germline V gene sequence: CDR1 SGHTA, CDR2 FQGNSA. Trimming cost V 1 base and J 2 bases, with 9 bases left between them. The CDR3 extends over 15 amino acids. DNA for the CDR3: TGTGCCAGCAGCTTAGGCGCAGGCCGCAATCAGCCCCAGCATTTT. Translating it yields CASSLGAGRNQPQHF.

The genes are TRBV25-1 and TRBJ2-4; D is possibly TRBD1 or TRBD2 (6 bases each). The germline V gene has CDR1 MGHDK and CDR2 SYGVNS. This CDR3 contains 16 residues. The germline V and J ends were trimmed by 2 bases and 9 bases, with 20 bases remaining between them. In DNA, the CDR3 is TGTGCCAGCAGTGAAGCGGGACAAAAACACGGGGGCATTCAGTACTTC. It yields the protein CASSEAGQKHGGIQYF.

The CDR3 loop is CSVRIGGDEQYF. The CDR3, as DNA: TGCAGCGTTCGGATCGGGGGCGACGAGCAGTACTTC. This chain links TRBV29-1 with TRBJ2-7; tentatively, D is TRBD1 or TRBD2 (6 bases each). Germline-derived CDR1 and CDR2 are SQVTM and ANQGSEA. This CDR3 has 12 amino acids. Trimming left V 5 bases short and J 5 bases short, with 13 bases between.

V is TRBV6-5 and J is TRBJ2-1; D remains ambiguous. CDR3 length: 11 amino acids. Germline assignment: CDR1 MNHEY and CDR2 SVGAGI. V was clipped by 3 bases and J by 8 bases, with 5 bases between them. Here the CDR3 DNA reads TGTGCCAGCAGTTATTTCTATGAGCAGTTCTTC. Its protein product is CASSYFYEQFF.

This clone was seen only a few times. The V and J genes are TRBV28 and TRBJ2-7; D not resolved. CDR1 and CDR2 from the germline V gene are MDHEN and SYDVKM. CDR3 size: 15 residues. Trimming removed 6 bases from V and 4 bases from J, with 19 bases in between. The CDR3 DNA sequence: TGTGCCAGCAGCCGCGCGGCTACCCGATCTTACGAGCAGTACTTC. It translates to CASSRAATRSYEQYF.

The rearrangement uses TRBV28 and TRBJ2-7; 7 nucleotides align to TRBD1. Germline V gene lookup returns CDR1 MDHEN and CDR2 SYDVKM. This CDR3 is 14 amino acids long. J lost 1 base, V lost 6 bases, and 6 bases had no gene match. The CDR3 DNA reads TGTGCCAGCAGCCAGACAGGGAAATCCTACGAGCAGTACTTC. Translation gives CASSQTGKSYEQYF.

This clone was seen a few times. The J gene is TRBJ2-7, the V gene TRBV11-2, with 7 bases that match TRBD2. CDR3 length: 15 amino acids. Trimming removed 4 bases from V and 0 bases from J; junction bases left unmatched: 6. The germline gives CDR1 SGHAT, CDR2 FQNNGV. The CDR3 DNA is TGTGCCAGCAGCTCGCTAGCGGCCAACTCCTACGAGCAGTACTTC. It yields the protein CASSSLAANSYEQYF.

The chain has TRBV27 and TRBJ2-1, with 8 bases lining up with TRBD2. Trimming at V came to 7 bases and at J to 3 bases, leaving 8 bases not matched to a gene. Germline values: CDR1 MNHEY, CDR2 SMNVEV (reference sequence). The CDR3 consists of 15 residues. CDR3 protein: CASNKAGGDYNEQFF. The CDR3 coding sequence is TGTGCCAGCAATAAGGCGGGAGGAGACTACAATGAGCAGTTCTTC.

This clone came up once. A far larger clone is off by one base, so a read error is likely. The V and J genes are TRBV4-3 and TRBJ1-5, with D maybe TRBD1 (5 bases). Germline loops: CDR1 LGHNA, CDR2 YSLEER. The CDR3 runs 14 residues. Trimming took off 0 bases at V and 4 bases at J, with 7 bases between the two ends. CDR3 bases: TGCGCCAGCAGCCAAGATCAGGGAAATCAGCCCCAGCATTTT. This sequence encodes CASSQDQGNQPQHF.

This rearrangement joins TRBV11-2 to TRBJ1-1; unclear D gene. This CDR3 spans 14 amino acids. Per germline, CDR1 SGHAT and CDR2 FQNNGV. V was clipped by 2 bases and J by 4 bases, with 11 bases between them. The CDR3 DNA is TGTGCCAGCAGCTTATTTGGGGAAGGCACTGAAGCTTTCTTT. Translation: CASSLFGEGTEAFF.

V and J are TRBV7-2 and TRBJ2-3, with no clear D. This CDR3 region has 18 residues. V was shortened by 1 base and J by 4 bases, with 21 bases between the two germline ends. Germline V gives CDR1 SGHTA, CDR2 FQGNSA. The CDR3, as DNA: TGTGCCAGCAGCTTAGAGTTGGCTTGGGCGCCGGATGCAGATACGCAGTATTTT. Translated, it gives CASSLELAWAPDADTQYF.

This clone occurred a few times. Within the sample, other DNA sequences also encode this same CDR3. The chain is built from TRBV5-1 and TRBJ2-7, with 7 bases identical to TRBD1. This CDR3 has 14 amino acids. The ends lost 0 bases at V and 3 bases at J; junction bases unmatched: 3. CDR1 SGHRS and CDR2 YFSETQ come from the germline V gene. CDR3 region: CASSLGWDSYEQYF. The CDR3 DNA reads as TGCGCCAGCAGCTTGGGCTGGGACAGCTACGAGCAGTACTTC.

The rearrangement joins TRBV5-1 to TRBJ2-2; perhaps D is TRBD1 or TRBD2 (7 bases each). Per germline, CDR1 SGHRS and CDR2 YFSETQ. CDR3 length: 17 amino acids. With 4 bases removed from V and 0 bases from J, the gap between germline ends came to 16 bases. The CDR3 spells CASSQSGGTTNTGELFF. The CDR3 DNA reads TGCGCCAGCAGCCAATCAGGGGGGACTACGAACACCGGGGAGCTGTTTTTT.

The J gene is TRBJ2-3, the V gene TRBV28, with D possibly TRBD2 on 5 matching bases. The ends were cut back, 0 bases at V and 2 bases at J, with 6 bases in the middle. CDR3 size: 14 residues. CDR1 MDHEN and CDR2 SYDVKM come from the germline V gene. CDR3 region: CASSLWEDTDTQYF. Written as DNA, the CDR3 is TGTGCCAGCAGTTTATGGGAGGACACAGATACGCAGTATTTT. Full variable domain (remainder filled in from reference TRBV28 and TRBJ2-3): DVKVTQSSRYLVKRTGEKVFLECVQDMDHENMFWYRQDPGLGLRLIYFSYDVKMKEKGDIPEGYSVSREKKERFSLILESASTNQTSMYLCASSLWEDTDTQYFGPGTRLTVL.

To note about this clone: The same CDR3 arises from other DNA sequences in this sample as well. The CDR3, as DNA: TGCGCCAGCAGCTTCCAAAGCTCTGGGGCCAACGTCCTGACTTTC. Its translation is CASSFQSSGANVLTF. The chain employs TRBV5-1 and TRBJ2-6; D remains ambiguous. This CDR3 has 15 amino acids. The V gene's germline CDR1 is SGHRS and CDR2 YFSETQ. Trimming left V 2 bases short and J 0 bases short, with 6 bases between.

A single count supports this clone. The CDR3 sequence is CASSDTGGRGYTF. The CDR3 DNA reads as TGTGCCAGCAGTGACACAGGGGGACGTGGCTACACCTTC. J is TRBJ1-2 and V is TRBV6-1; 8 bases align to TRBD1. The junction had 4 bases not matched to a gene; V was cut back by 3 bases and J by 7 bases. Germline V lookup: CDR1 MNHNS, CDR2 SASEGT. The CDR3 runs to 13 residues.

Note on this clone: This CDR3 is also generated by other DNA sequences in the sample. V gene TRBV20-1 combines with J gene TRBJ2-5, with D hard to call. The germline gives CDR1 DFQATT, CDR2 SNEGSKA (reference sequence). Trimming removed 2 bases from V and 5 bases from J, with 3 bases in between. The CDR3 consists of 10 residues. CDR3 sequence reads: CSARLETQYF. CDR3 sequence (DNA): TGCAGTGCTAGACTGGAGACCCAGTACTTC.

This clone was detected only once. CDR3 protein: CASSPRFTAGVSNEQYF. The DNA for the CDR3 is TGTGCCAGCTCACCAAGGTTTACGGCGGGAGTTTCAAACGAGCAGTACTTC. The chain recombines TRBV18 with TRBJ2-7, with TRBD2 matching 7 bases. Per the germline V gene, CDR1 is KGHSH and CDR2 is LQKENI. V was clipped by 2 bases and J by 5 bases; unmatched bases: 15. The CDR3 is 17 amino acids.